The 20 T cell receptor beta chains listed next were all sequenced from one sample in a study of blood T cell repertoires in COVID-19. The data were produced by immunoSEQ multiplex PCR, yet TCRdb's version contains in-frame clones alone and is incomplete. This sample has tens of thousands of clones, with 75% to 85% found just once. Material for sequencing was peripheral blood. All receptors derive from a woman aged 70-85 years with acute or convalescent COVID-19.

The CDR3 region is CASSPRTGRDGEAFF. The CDR3 nucleotides read TGTGCCAGTAGTCCCCGGACAGGGAGGGATGGTGAAGCTTTCTTT. V and J are TRBV19 and TRBJ1-1; 8 nucleotides align to TRBD1. CDR1 is LNHDA and CDR2 is SQIVND in the germline V gene (reference sequence). J lost 7 bases, V lost 5 bases, and 12 bases had no gene match. The CDR3 is 15 amino acids.

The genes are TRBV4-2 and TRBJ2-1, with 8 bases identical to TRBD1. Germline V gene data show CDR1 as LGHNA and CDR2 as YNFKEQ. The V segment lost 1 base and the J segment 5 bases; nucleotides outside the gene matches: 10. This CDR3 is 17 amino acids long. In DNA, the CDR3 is TGTGCCAGCAGCCAAGGGGTTTCGGGACAGGTTGACAATGAGCAGTTCTTC. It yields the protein CASSQGVSGQVDNEQFF.

CDR3 nucleotide sequence: TGTGCCACAAATAGTCCAGGGAGGGACGGCTACACCTTC. Its translation is CATNSPGRDGYTF. V is TRBV19 and J is TRBJ1-2; a possible D gene is TRBD1 (5 bases). Germline CDR1 and CDR2: LNHDA and SQIVND (reference sequence). V was shortened by 10 bases and J by 8 bases, with 20 bases between the two germline ends. This CDR3 is 13 amino acids long. Full variable domain (remainder filled in from reference TRBV19 and TRBJ1-2): DGGITQSPKYLFRKEGQNVTLSCEQNLNHDAMYWYRQDPGQGLRLIYYSQIVNDFQKGDIAEGYSVSREKKESFPLTVTSAQKNPTAFYLCATNSPGRDGYTFGSGTRLTVV.

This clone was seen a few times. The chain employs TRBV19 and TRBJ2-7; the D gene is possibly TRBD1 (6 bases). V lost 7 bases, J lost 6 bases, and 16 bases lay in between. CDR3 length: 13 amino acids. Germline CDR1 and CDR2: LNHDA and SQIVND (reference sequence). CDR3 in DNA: TGTGCCAGTACCCCCGATCGGGACACCGAGCAGTACTTC. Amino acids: CASTPDRDTEQYF.

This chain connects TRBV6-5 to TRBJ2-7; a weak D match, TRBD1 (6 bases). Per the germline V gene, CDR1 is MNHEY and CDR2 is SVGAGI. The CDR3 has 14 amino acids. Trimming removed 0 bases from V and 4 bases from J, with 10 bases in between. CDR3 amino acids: CASSYSWTAYEQYF. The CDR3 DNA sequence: TGTGCCAGCAGTTACTCTTGGACAGCTTACGAGCAGTACTTC.

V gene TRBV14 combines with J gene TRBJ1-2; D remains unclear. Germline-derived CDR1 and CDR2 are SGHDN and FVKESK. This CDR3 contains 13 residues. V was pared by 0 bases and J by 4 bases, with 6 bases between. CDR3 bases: TGTGCCAGCAGCCAAGATCCCCGCTATGGCTACACCTTC. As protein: CASSQDPRYGYTF.

CDR3 amino acids: CATSRGIIGGKNYGYTF. The CDR3, as DNA: TGTGCCACCAGCAGAGGGATAATCGGAGGGAAGAACTATGGCTACACCTTC. The V gene is TRBV15, the J gene TRBJ1-2; D unresolved. V was shortened by 1 base and J by 2 bases, with 17 bases between the two germline ends. This CDR3 has 17 residues. Looked up from germline, CDR1 is LNHNV and CDR2 is YYDKDF (reference sequence).

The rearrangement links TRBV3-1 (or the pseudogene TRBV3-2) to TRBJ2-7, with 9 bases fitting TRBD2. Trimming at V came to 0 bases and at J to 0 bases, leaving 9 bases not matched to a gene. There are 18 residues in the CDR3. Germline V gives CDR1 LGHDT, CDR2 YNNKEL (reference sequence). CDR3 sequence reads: CASSQDLASGDYSYEQYF. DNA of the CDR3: TGTGCCAGCAGCCAAGATCTGGCTAGCGGGGACTACTCCTACGAGCAGTACTTC.

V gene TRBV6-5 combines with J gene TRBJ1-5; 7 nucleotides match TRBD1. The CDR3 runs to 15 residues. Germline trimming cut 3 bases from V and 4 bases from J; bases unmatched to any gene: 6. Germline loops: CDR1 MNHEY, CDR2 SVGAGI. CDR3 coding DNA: TGTGCCAGCAGTTATTCTTGGACAGGTAATCAGCCCCAGCATTTT. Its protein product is CASSYSWTGNQPQHF.

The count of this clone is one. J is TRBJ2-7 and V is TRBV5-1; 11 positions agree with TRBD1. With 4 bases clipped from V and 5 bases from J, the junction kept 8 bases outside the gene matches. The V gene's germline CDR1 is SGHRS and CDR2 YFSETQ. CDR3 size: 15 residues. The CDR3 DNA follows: TGCGCCAGCAGCCCCACCGGGACAGGGGGGAACGAGCAGTACTTC. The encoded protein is CASSPTGTGGNEQYF. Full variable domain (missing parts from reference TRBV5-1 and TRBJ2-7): KAGVTQTPRYLIKTRGQQVTLSCSPISGHRSVSWYQQTPGQGLQFLFEYFSETQRNKGNFPGRFSGRQFSNSRSEMNVSTLELGDSALYLCASSPTGTGGNEQYFGPGTRLTVT.

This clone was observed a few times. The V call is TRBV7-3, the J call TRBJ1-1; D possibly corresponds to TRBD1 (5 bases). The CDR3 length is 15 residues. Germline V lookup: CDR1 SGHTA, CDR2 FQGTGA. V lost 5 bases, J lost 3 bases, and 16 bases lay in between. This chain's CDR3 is CASSPSGGTDTEAFF. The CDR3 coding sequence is TGTGCCAGCAGCCCCTCCGGGGGGACGGACACTGAAGCTTTCTTT. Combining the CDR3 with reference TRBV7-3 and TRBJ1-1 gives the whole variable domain GAGVSQTPSNKVTEKGKYVELRCDPISGHTALYWYRQSLGQGPEFLIYFQGTGAADDSGLPNDRFFAVRPEGSVSTLKIQRTERGDSAVYLCASSPSGGTDTEAFFGQGTRLTVV.

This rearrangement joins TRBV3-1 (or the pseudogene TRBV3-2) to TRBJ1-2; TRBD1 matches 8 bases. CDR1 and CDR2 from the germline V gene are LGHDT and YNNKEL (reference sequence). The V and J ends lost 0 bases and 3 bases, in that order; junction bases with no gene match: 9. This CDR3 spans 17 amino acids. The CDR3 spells CASSQDPGTGGDYGYTF. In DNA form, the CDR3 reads TGTGCCAGCAGCCAAGATCCGGGTACAGGGGGAGACTATGGCTACACCTTC.

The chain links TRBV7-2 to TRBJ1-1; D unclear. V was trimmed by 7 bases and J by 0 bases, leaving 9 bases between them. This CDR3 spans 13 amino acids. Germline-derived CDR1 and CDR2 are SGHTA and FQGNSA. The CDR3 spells CASIEQMNTEAFF. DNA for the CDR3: TGTGCCAGCATCGAACAGATGAACACTGAAGCTTTCTTT.

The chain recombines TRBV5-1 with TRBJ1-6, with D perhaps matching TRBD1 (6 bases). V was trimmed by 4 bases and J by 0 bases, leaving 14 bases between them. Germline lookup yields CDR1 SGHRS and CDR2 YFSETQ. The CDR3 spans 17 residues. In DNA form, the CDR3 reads TGCGCCAGCAGCACAGGACAGCAAAGCTCCTATAATTCACCCCTCCACTTT. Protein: CASSTGQQSSYNSPLHF.

CDR3 residues: CASRTGTGRIYEQYF. The CDR3 nucleotides are TGTGCCAGCAGGACCGGGACAGGGAGAATCTACGAGCAGTACTTC. The rearrangement uses TRBV7-2 and TRBJ2-7; 9 bases line up with TRBD1. Germline assignment: CDR1 SGHTA and CDR2 FQGNSA. The CDR3 totals 15 residues. V shed 6 bases, J shed 3 bases, and the junction held 9 bases outside the gene matches.

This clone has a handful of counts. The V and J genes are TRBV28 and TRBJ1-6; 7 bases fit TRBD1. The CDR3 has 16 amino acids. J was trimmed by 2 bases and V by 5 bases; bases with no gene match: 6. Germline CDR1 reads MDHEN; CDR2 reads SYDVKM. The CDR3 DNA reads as TGTGCCAGCAGTCCAGCGACAGGGCCCTATAATTCACCCCTCCACTTT. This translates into CASSPATGPYNSPLHF.

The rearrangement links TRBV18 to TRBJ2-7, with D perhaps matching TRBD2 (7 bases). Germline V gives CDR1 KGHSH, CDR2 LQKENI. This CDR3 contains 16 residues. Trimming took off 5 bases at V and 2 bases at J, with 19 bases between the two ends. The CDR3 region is CASSTMGGQFPYEQYF. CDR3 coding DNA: TGTGCCAGCTCAACGATGGGGGGGCAGTTTCCCTACGAGCAGTACTTC.

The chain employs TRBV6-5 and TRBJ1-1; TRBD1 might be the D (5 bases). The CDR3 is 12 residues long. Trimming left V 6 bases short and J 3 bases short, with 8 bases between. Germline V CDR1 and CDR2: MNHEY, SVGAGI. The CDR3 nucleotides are TGTGCCAGCAGCCGACAGCACACTGAAGCTTTCTTT. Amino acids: CASSRQHTEAFF.

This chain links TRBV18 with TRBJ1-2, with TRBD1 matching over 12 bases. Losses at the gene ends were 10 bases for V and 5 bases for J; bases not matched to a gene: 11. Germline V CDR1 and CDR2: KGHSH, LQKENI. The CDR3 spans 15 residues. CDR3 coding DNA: TGTGCCACCCGGCCAGTGGGACAGGGGGCTTATGGCTACACCTTC. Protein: CATRPVGQGAYGYTF.

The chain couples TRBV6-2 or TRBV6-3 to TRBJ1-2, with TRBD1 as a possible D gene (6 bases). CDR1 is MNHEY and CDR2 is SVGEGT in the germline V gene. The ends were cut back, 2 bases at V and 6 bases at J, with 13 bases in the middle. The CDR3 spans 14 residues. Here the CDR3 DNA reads TGTGCCAGCAGTTACCGGGCAGGGACAAATGGCTACACCTTC. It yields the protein CASSYRAGTNGYTF.